This T cell receptor beta chain was found in a study of molecular identifiers for immune sequencing clone quantification. Study information: In replicates, RNA from approximately 20,000 or 100,000 naive CD8 cells was split five ways, four sequenced.

Study conclusions and caveats: The share of molecules held by clones above 20 RNA copies was over 97% in effector cells and under 1% in naive cells.

This clonotype was picked up many times. The antigen is not known. It was with previously described methods and listed TCR primers that bulk TCR libraries were made. TCRdb analysed the PCR reads with MiXCR anew, one entry per CDR3 protein. The table includes approximately 590,000 distinct CDR3 sequences, approximately 24% detected once. The CDR3 length is 15 residues. V was clipped by 5 bases and J by 2 bases; unmatched bases: 1. The sorting of naive CD8 T cells used the CD8+CD4-CCR7+CD45RA+ phenotype. The TCR was taken from a human donor in good health. Some libraries in this study had Jurkat cell RNA spiked in. The sequenced sample consisted of naive CD8+ T cells from blood, with Jurkat cell RNA spiked in. Documented subset: FACS-sorted CD8+CD4-CCR7+CD45RA+ naive T cells. J is TRBJ2-3 and V is TRBV12-3 or TRBV12-4, with 13 nucleotides matching TRBD2. CDR3 loop: CASSTSGGATDTQYF. CDR3 sequence (DNA): TGTGCCAGCAGTACTAGCGGGGGGGCCACAGATACGCAGTATTTT.